The clone carrying this T cell receptor beta chain came up once. The sample belongs to a study of Graves' ophthalmopathy and Graves' hyperthyroidism. About the study: Researchers obtained peripheral blood at initial diagnosis, before any treatment had begun.

Looked up from germline, CDR1 is LGHNT and CDR2 is FRNRAP. This CDR3 has 10 residues. Trimming left V 5 bases short and J 6 bases short, with 4 bases between. Transcripts of RNA were the source for amplifying TCR beta CDR3 regions. The library came from an HTBI-primed first-round RT-PCR and a second-round multiplex PCR. TCRdb used MiXCR to reprocess the multiplex PCR reads, holding one entry per CDR3 protein. In the table there are about 400,000 distinct CDR3 sequences, about 16% of which are singletons. The chain combines TRBV12-5 with TRBJ1-2; D is unresolved. The receptor comes from a woman under 30 with Graves' ophthalmopathy. The sample taken for sequencing was peripheral blood. In DNA form, the CDR3 reads TGTGCTAGTGGTCCGGATGGCTACACCTTC. This sequence encodes CASGPDGYTF.